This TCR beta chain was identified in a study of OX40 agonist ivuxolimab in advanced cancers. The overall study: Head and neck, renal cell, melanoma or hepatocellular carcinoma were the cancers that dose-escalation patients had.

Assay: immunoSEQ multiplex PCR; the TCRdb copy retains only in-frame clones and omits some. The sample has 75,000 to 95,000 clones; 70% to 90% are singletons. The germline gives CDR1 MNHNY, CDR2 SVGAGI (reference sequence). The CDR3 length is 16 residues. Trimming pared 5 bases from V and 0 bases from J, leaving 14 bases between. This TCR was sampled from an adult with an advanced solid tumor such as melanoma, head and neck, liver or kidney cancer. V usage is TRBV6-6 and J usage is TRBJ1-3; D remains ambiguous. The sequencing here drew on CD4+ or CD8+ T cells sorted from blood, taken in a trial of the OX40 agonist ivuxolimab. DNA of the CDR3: TGTGCCAGCAGTCCCAGAACGGAGAGCTCTGGAAACACCATATATTTT. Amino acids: CASSPRTESSGNTIYF.